The TCR beta chain described here comes from a study of blood T cell repertoires in COVID-19. At the level of the study: Sites across the United States, Italy and Spain contributed samples from acute and convalescent COVID-19.

CDR1 is SGHAT and CDR2 is FQDESV in the germline V gene (reference sequence). The CDR3 covers 14 residues. V was shortened by 3 bases and J by 2 bases, with 10 bases between the two germline ends. Measured with immunoSEQ multiplex PCR; TCRdb has only the in-frame clones, and not every one. The data show 120,000 to 150,000 clones, with about nine tenths seen just once and around 26% held by the top ten. The sequence was obtained from a human donor in a cohort sampled during active COVID-19. The material sequenced was peripheral blood. This chain uses TRBV11-1 with TRBJ1-1; the D is unclear. The CDR3 DNA is TGTGCCAGCAGCTTGGAGTTTTACAACACTGAAGCTTTCTTT. Its protein is CASSLEFYNTEAFF.